Reported below is one T cell receptor (beta chain). Its target is unknown. This sample stems from a study of OX40 agonist ivuxolimab in advanced cancers. General study points: Among some nonresponders, normalized T-cell clonal expansion was also low. Clones of CD4+ and CD8+ blood T cells grew by week 6 at doses of 0.1 to 3.0 mg/kg.

CDR1 SGHAT and CDR2 FQNNGV come from the germline V gene. The CDR3 spans 15 residues. Trimming cost V 0 bases and J 1 base, with 10 bases left between them. Sequencing was performed with immunoSEQ multiplex PCR; in TCRdb, only in-frame clones are kept and a portion is missing. The table shows roughly 34,000 clones, with 65% to 75% occurring only once. The starting material was CD4+ or CD8+ T cells sorted from blood, obtained in a trial of the OX40 agonist ivuxolimab. The V call is TRBV11-2, the J call TRBJ2-7, with D possibly TRBD2 on 6 matching bases. The receptor was derived from an adult with an advanced solid tumor such as melanoma, head and neck, liver or kidney cancer. The CDR3 is CASSLDAGLSYEQYF. Written as DNA, the CDR3 is TGTGCCAGCAGCTTAGACGCGGGACTGTCCTACGAGCAGTACTTC. The variable domain in full, completed from reference TRBV11-2 and TRBJ2-7, reads EAGVAQSPRYKIIEKRQSVAFWCNPISGHATLYWYQQILGQGPKLLIQFQNNGVVDDSQLPKDRFSAERLKGVDSTLKIQPAKLEDSAVYLCASSLDAGLSYEQYFGPGTRLTVT.